A selection of T cell receptor beta chains follows, all from one sample in a study of blood T cell repertoires in COVID-19. Profiling relied on immunoSEQ multiplex PCR, and the TCRdb table lists in-frame clones only, not all of them. The sample lists fewer than 45,000 clones, over 80% occurring once. Sequencing was performed on peripheral blood. The receptors shown here come from a human donor in a cohort sampled during active COVID-19. Each CDR3 is given with its conserved first and last residue. The order of the fields is V gene, J gene, clone size, D gene, CDR3 DNA, CDR3 protein. A D gene is named only where the DNA matches it firmly. Expanded clones are given a class, and other clones once, few, many or no size at all.

TRBV5-5,TRBJ2-3,-,TRBD2,TGTGCCAGCAGCTTGCGGGGGGCAGATACGCAGTATTTT,CASSLRGADTQYF
TRBV7-3,TRBJ2-1,-,-,TGTGCCAGCAGCCCAAATGGGCCCACTTACAATGAGCAGTTCTTC,CASSPNGPTYNEQFF
TRBV7-9,TRBJ2-4,-,TRBD2,TGTGCCAGCAGCTTAGGGAGCGGGGGGCGGAAAAACATTCAGTACTTC,CASSLGSGGRKNIQYF
TRBV7-9,TRBJ2-3,-,-,TGTGCCAGCAGCTTCCAGGCGGATACGCAGTATTTT,CASSFQADTQYF
TRBV6-5,TRBJ1-2,-,-,TGTGCCAGCAGTCGGCAGGGGCGATATAACTATGGCTACACCTTC,CASSRQGRYNYGYTF
TRBV5-1,TRBJ1-1,-,-,TGCGCCAGCAGCTTGACGACAGACACTGAAGCTTTCTTT,CASSLTTDTEAFF
TRBV30,TRBJ1-2,few,TRBD1,TGTGCCTGGACGACATCGGGACAGGGTATTGGCTACACCTTC,CAWTTSGQGIGYTF
TRBV30,TRBJ2-2,-,-,TGTGCCTGGAGTGCCGGCACCGGGGAGCTGTTTTTT,CAWSAGTGELFF
TRBV3-1/TRBV3-2,TRBJ1-2,-,TRBD1,TGTGCCAGCAGCCTCGGCCGGGACAGGGGGGGTTATAGCTATGGCTACACCTTC,CASSLGRDRGGYSYGYTF
TRBV10-3,TRBJ1-1,-,-,TGTGCCATCACCGGGGAACGGATGAACACTGAAGCTTTCTTT,CAITGERMNTEAFF
TRBV2,TRBJ1-5,-,TRBD1,TGTGCCAGCGCGGACAGGGGGCAACTTCAGCCCCAGCATTTT,CASADRGQLQPQHF
TRBV14,TRBJ1-2,-,TRBD1,TGTGCCAGCAGCCAAGATCTGAGACAGGGGGCAACAGGTGGCTACACCTTC,CASSQDLRQGATGGYTF
TRBV7-3,TRBJ2-5,-,TRBD1,TGTGCCAGCAGCTCGGGGACAGGGGCGGGGACCCAGTACTTC,CASSSGTGAGTQYF
TRBV3-1/TRBV3-2,TRBJ1-2,-,-,TGTGCCAGCAGCCCGGTACCTCCTAAAACTAACTATGGCTACACCTTC,CASSPVPPKTNYGYTF
TRBV5-1,TRBJ2-3,-,TRBD2,TGCGCCAGCAGCTCGACGGGGGGGTTTACAGATACGCAGTATTTT,CASSSTGGFTDTQYF
TRBV7-2,TRBJ2-1,-,-,TGTGCCAGCAGCTTAGGAGGGACTGTCTCCTACAATGAGCAGTTCTTC,CASSLGGTVSYNEQFF
TRBV11-3,TRBJ2-1,-,-,TGTGCCAGCAGCTTCCCCGACAATGAGCAGTTCTTC,CASSFPDNEQFF
TRBV6-5,TRBJ1-1,-,-,TGTGCCAGCCGATCCAGGACAGCCAACACTGAAGCTTTCTTT,CASRSRTANTEAFF
TRBV6-2/TRBV6-3,TRBJ2-7,-,-,TGTGCCAGCAGTTACTCGAAAGGGGGGGCCTCCTACGAGCAGTACTTC,CASSYSKGGASYEQYF
TRBV30,TRBJ1-1,few,-,TGTGCCTGGAGTTCGCCGACAGGTAACAACTTCTTT,CAWSSPTGNNFF
TRBV4-2,TRBJ2-3,-,-,TGTGCCAGCAGCCAAGATCTATCGGGGTTCACAGATACGCAGTATTTT,CASSQDLSGFTDTQYF
TRBV18,TRBJ1-4,-,-,TGTGCCAGCTCACCACCCCTGACAGAGCTTGCAACTAATGAAAAACTGTTTTTT,CASSPPLTELATNEKLFF
TRBV7-9,TRBJ1-3,many,-,TGTGCCAGCAGCCCCGGTTCCACTGGAAACACCATATATTTT,CASSPGSTGNTIYF
TRBV11-1,TRBJ1-3,-,-,TGTGCCAGCCGGGGTGACAAAACTGGAAACACCATATATTTT,CASRGDKTGNTIYF
TRBV9,TRBJ2-5,-,TRBD2,TGTGCCAGCAGCGTAGCCGGGGGGGGAAAAGAGACCCAGTACTTC,CASSVAGGGKETQYF
TRBV5-1,TRBJ2-1,-,TRBD2,TGCGCCAGCAACGGACTAGCGGGGGTTAATGAGCAGTTCTTC,CASNGLAGVNEQFF
TRBV6-2/TRBV6-3,TRBJ2-5,-,TRBD2,TGTGCCAGCAGTTATCTAGCGGGGGGATCGTACCAAGAGACCCAGTACTTC,CASSYLAGGSYQETQYF